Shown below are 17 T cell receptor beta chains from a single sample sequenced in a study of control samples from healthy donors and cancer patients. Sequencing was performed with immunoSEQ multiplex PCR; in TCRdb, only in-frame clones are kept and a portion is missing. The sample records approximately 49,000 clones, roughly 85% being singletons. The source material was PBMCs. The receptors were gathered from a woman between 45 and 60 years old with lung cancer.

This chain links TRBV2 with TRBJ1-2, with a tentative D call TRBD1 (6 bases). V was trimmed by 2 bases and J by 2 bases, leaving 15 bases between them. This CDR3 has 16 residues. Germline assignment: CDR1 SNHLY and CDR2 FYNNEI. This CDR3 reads CASSEWLGGRNYGYTF. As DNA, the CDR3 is TGTGCCAGCAGTGAATGGCTGGGGGGGCGGAACTATGGCTACACCTTC.

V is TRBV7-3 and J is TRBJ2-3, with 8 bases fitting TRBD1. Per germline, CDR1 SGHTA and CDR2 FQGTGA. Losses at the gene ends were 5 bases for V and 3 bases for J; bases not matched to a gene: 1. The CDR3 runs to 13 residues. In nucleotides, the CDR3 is TGTGCCAGCAGCGGACAGGGAACAGATACGCAGTATTTT. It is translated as CASSGQGTDTQYF.

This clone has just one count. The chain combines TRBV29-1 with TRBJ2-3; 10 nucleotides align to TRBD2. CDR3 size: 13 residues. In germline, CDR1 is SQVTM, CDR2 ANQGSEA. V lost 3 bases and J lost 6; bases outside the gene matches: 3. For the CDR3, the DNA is TGCAGCGTTGAGGGTAGCGGGGGGGATACGCAGTATTTT. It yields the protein CSVEGSGGDTQYF.

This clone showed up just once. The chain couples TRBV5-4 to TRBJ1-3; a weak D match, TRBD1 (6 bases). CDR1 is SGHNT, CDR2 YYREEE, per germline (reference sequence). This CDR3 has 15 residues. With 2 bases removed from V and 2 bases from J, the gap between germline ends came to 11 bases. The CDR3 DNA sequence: TGTGCCAGCAGCTTTCGGGGGCTTGCTGGAAACACCATATATTTT. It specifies CASSFRGLAGNTIYF. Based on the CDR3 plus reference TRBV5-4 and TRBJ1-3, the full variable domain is ETGVTQSPTHLIKTRGQQVTLRCSSQSGHNTVSWYQQALGQGPQFIFQYYREEENGRGNFPPRFSGLQFPNYSSELNVNALELDDSALYLCASSFRGLAGNTIYFGEGSWLTVV.

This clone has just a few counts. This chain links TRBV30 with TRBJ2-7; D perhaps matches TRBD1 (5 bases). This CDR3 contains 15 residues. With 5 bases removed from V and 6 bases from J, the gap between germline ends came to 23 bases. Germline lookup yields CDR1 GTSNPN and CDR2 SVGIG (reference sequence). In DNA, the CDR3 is TGTGCCTGGTACCCCCTCTCCCCCCCAGGGCGCGAGCAGTACTTC. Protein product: CAWYPLSPPGREQYF. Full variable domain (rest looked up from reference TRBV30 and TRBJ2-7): SQTIHQWPATLVQPVGSPLSLECTVEGTSNPNLYWYRQAAGRGLQLLFYSVGIGQISSEVPQNLSASRPQDRQFILSSKKLLLSDSGFYLCAWYPLSPPGREQYFGPGTRLTVT.

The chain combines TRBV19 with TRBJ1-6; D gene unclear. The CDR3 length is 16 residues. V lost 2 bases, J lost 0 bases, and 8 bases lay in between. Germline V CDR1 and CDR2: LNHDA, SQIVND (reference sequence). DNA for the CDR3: TGTGCCAGTAGTATAATACAGAGCTCCTATAATTCACCCCTCCACTTT. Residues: CASSIIQSSYNSPLHF.

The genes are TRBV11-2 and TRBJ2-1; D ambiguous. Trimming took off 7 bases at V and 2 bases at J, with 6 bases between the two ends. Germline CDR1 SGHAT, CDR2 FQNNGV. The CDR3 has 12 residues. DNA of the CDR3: TGTGCCAGCACGACAACCTACAATGAGCAGTTCTTC. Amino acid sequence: CASTTTYNEQFF.

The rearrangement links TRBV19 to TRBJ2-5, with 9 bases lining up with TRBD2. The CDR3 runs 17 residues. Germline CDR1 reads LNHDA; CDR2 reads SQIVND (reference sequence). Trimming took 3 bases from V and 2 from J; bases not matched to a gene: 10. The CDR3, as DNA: TGTGCCAGTAGTATCGCCGCTAGCGGGGCCCTTCAAGAGACCCAGTACTTC. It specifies CASSIAASGALQETQYF.

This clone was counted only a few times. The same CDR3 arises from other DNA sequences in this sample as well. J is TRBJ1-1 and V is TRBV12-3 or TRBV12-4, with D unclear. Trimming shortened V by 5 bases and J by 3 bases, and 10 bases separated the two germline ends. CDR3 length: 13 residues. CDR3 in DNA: TGTGCCAGCAGTAACCAACGGTACACTGAAGCTTTCTTT. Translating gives CASSNQRYTEAFF.

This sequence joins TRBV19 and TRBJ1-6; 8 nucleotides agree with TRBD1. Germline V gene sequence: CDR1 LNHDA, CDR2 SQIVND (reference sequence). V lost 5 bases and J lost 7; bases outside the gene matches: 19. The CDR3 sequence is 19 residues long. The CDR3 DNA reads TGTGCCAGTAGTCCCGACACCGGGACAGGCGGTCTGGACAATTCACCCCTCCACTTT. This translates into CASSPDTGTGGLDNSPLHF.

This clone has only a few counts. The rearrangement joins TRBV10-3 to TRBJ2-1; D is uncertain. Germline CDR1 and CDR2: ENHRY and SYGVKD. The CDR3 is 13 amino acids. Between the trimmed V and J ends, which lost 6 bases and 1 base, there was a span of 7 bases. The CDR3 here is CAIRSQSYNEQFF. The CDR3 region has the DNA TGTGCCATCAGGAGTCAATCCTACAATGAGCAGTTCTTC.

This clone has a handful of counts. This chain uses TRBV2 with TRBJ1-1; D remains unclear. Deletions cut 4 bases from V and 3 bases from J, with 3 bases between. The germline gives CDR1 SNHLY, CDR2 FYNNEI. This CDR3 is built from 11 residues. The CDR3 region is CASSGYTEAFF. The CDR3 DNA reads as TGTGCCAGCAGTGGATACACTGAAGCTTTCTTT.

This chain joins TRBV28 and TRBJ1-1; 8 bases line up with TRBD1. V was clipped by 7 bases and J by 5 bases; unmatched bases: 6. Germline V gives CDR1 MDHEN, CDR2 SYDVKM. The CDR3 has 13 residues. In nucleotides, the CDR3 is TGTGCCAGCACGATACAGGGGGGGACTGAAGCTTTCTTT. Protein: CASTIQGGTEAFF.

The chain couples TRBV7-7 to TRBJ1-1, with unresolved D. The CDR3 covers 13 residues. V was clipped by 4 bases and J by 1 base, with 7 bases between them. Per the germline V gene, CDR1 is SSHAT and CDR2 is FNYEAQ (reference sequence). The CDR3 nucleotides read TGTGCCAGCAGCTCCAACCCGAACACTGAAGCTTTCTTT. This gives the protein CASSSNPNTEAFF. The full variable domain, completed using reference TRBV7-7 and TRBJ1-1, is GAGVSQSPRYKVTKRGQDVTLRCDPISSHATLYWYQQALGQGPEFLTYFNYEAQPDKSGLPSDRFSAERPEGSISTLTIQRTEQRDSAMYRCASSSNPNTEAFFGQGTRLTVV.

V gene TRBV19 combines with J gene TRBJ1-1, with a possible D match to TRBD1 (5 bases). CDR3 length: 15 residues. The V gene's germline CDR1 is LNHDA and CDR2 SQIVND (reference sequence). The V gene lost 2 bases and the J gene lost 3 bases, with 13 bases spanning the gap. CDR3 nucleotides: TGTGCCAGTAGTATATTTTCGCGGGGGGACACTGAAGCTTTCTTT. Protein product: CASSIFSRGDTEAFF.

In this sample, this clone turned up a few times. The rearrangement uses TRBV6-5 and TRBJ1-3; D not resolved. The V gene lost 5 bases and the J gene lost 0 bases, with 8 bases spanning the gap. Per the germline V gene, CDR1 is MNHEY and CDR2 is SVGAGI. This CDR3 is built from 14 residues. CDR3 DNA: TGTGCCAGCAGTCTTCTGGGCTCTGGAAACACCATATATTTT. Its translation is CASSLLGSGNTIYF.

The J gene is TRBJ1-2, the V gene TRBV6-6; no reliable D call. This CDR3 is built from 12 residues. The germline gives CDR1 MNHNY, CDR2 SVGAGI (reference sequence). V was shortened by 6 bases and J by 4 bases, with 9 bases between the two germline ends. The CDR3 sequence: CASRQLIYGYTF. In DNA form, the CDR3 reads TGTGCCAGCAGACAGTTGATCTATGGCTACACCTTC.